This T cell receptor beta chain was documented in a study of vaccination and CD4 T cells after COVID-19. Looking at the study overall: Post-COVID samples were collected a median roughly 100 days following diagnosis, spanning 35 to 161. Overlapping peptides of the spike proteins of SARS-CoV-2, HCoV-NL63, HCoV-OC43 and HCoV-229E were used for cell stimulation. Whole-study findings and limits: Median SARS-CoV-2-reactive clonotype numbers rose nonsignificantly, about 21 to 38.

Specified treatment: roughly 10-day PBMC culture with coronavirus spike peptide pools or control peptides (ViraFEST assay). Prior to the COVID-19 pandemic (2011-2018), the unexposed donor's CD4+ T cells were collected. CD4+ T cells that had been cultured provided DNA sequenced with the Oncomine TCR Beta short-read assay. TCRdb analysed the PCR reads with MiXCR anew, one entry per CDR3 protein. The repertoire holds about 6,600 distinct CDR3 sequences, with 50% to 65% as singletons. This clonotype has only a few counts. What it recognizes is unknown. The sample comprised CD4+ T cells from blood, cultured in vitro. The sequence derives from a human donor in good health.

The CDR3 DNA is TGTGCCAGCAGTCGCCGGGATTTTTACGGGGAGCAGTACTTC. Its protein is CASSRRDFYGEQYF. The chain combines TRBV6-1 with TRBJ2-7, with D maybe TRBD2 (5 bases). Germline V gives CDR1 MNHNS, CDR2 SASEGT. Between the trimmed V and J ends, which lost 5 bases and 7 bases, there was a span of 18 bases. The length of the CDR3 is 14 residues.